Each of the 11 T cell receptor beta chains below was sequenced from the same sample in a study of Tregs in tolerant kidney transplant recipients. Sequencing used immunoSEQ multiplex PCR; TCRdb keeps in-frame clones, though not all of them. Here the sample spans under 95,000 clones, around 90% being singletons. Sequencing was performed on Tregs from blood, taken before the transplant. These receptors all come from a human donor who received a combined kidney and bone marrow transplant.

V gene TRBV4-2 combines with J gene TRBJ2-1; 13 bases are a match to TRBD2. Germline CDR1 is LGHNA and CDR2 is YNFKEQ. CDR3 size: 15 residues. The trim removed 3 bases at V and 8 bases at J, leaving 4 bases unmatched. The CDR3 DNA is TGTGCCAGCAGCCAGGGGACTAGCGGGATGGATGAGCAGTTCTTC. Amino acid sequence: CASSQGTSGMDEQFF.

There are a few counts of this clone. The gene calls are TRBV5-4 and TRBJ2-5; TRBD1 aligns across 7 bases. This CDR3 comprises 14 residues. CDR1 is SGHNT, CDR2 YYREEE, per germline (reference sequence). Trimming cost V 3 bases and J 2 bases; bases outside gene matches: 4. CDR3 residues: CASSSGTEQETQYF. The CDR3 region has the DNA TGTGCCAGCAGCTCTGGGACAGAGCAAGAGACCCAGTACTTC.

This chain links TRBV28 with TRBJ2-7, with TRBD1 matching 7 bases. This CDR3 is 13 amino acids long. CDR1 and CDR2 (germline): MDHEN, SYDVKM. Trimming at V came to 5 bases and at J to 7 bases, leaving 8 bases not matched to a gene. The CDR3 here is CASSPTDRVEQYF. The DNA of the CDR3 is TGTGCCAGCAGTCCAACCGACAGGGTTGAGCAGTACTTC.

The V gene is TRBV23-1, the J gene TRBJ2-2; no firm D call. TRBV23-1 is an open reading frame, and its role is uncertain. V gave up 1 base and J gave up 6 bases, with 15 bases separating them. This CDR3 is 16 amino acids long. The chain's CDR3 is CASSQFGSANAGELFF. CDR3 sequence (DNA): TGCGCCAGCAGTCAATTTGGGTCGGCAAACGCCGGGGAGCTGTTTTTT.

About this clone: Other DNA sequences in the sample encode the same CDR3. This rearrangement joins TRBV28 to TRBJ2-7; the match to TRBD2 covers 13 bases. The junction had 2 bases not matched to a gene; V was cut back by 9 bases and J by 0 bases. CDR3 length: 14 amino acids. The germline CDR1 and CDR2 sequences are MDHEN and SYDVKM. CDR3 nucleotide sequence: TGTGCCAGTTGGACTAGCGGGAGCTCCTACGAGCAGTACTTC. This codes for CASWTSGSSYEQYF.

The V gene is TRBV6-1, the J gene TRBJ1-2; TRBD1 aligns across 7 bases. V was clipped by 5 bases and J by 4 bases; unmatched bases: 4. Germline CDR1 MNHNS, CDR2 SASEGT. This CDR3 has 13 residues. The CDR3 loop reads CASSLQGIYGYTF. The CDR3 DNA reads as TGTGCCAGCAGTTTACAGGGGATCTATGGCTACACCTTC.

The J gene is TRBJ2-5, the V gene TRBV9; 9 nucleotides align to TRBD2. Germline V gene sequence: CDR1 SGDLS, CDR2 YYNGEE. The V segment lost 4 bases and the J segment 4 bases; nucleotides outside the gene matches: 5. The CDR3 loop spans 14 amino acids. The CDR3 nucleotides read TGTGCCAGCAGCCCTAGCGGGATGGGAGAGACCCAGTACTTC. Residues: CASSPSGMGETQYF.

The chain is built from TRBV18 and TRBJ1-1; D call uncertain. The CDR3 loop spans 14 amino acids. The V end was cut by 3 bases, the J end by 4 bases, with 12 bases between. The germline V gene has CDR1 KGHSH and CDR2 LQKENI. CDR3: CASSPRAEATEAFF. CDR3 in DNA: TGTGCCAGCTCACCGAGGGCAGAGGCCACTGAAGCTTTCTTT.

As regards this clone: Other DNA sequences from this sample encode an identical CDR3 as well. The chain recombines TRBV7-9 with TRBJ1-2, with 9 bases matching TRBD1. V lost 0 bases and J lost 7; bases outside the gene matches: 6. The CDR3 spans 15 residues. Germline assignment: CDR1 SEHNR and CDR2 FQNEAQ (reference sequence). CDR3 in DNA: TGTGCCAGCAGCTTAGCACGACAGGGGGTGGGTGGCTACACCTTC. Encoded protein: CASSLARQGVGGYTF.

This chain links TRBV5-1 with TRBJ2-1, with 9 nucleotides matching TRBD2. The V gene's germline CDR1 is SGHRS and CDR2 YFSETQ. This CDR3 region has 15 residues. Trimming removed 4 bases from V and 5 bases from J; junction bases left unmatched: 7. As DNA, the CDR3 is TGCGCCAGCAGCACGGCAGCGGGAGGAGACAATGAGCAGTTCTTC. Translated: CASSTAAGGDNEQFF.

The genes are TRBV4-2 and TRBJ2-3, with 10 bases aligning to TRBD2. The CDR3 totals 17 residues. V lost 1 base, J lost 2 bases, and 6 bases stayed unmatched. Germline CDR1 LGHNA, CDR2 YNFKEQ. CDR3 nucleotides: TGTGCCAGCAGCCAAGGGGAAGCGGGAGGGATCACAGATACGCAGTATTTT. As protein: CASSQGEAGGITDTQYF.